The present entry profiles one T cell receptor (beta chain) with its context. The antigen is not known. The data originate from a study of CD8 T cells in ankylosing spondylitis. The study, taken as a whole, reports: From matched ankylosing spondylitis synovial fluid, disease-linked clones were reportedly recovered at significantly enriched levels. Ankylosing spondylitis blood appeared to carry a characteristic TCR beta motif of several highly homologous variants. Reports of some motif variants in reactive arthritis synovial fluid and blood predate this one. CD8+ by phenotype, disease-linked clones were relatively rare in peripheral blood.

Researchers built TCR beta libraries using quantitative 5'-RACE with molecular barcodes. One entry per CDR3 protein, called by TCRdb with MiXCR from the 5' RACE reads. The sample lists about 340,000 distinct CDR3 sequences, less than 10% occurring once. The germline V gene encodes CDR1 MNHNS and CDR2 SASEGT. Trimming at V came to 5 bases and at J to 5 bases, leaving 6 bases not matched to a gene. The CDR3 is 14 amino acids. This chain connects TRBV6-1 to TRBJ2-5; 9 bases are shared with TRBD1. This TCR derives from a male donor with ankylosing spondylitis. Sequencing was carried out using blood, either unsorted or a sorted T cell fraction (not recorded which). CDR3: CASSQDRGWETQYF. CDR3 DNA: TGTGCCAGCAGTCAGGACAGGGGTTGGGAGACCCAGTACTTC.